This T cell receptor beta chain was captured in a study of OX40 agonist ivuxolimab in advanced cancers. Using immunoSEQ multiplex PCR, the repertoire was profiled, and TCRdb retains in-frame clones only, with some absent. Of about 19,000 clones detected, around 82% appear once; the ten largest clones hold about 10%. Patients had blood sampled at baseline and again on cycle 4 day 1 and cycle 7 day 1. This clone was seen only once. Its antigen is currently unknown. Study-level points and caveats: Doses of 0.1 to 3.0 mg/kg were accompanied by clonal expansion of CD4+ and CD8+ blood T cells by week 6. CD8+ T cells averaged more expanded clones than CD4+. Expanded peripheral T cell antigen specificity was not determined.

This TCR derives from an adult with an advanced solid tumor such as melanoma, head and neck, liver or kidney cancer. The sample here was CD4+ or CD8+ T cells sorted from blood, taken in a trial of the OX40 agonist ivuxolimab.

The CDR3 coding sequence is TGTGCCACCAGCATTACAACAGGATTCTATCAGCCCCAGCATTTT. The encoded protein is CATSITTGFYQPQHF. V gene TRBV15 combines with J gene TRBJ1-5; possibly TRBD1 for D (5 bases). This CDR3 spans 15 amino acids. The germline V gene encodes CDR1 LNHNV and CDR2 YYDKDF (reference sequence). Trimming cost V 4 bases and J 5 bases, with 15 bases left between them. The variable domain in full, completed from reference TRBV15 and TRBJ1-5, reads DAMVIQNPRYQVTQFGKPVTLSCSQTLNHNVMYWYQQKSSQAPKLLFHYYDKDFNNEADTPDNFQSRRPNTSFCFLDIRSPGLGDTAMYLCATSITTGFYQPQHFGDGTRLSIL.